Listed below are T cell receptor beta chains from one sample, sequenced in a study of Ad26.COV2.S vaccination and SARS-CoV-2 variants. Repertoires were generated with immunoSEQ multiplex PCR, while TCRdb's copy carries only in-frame clones and drops some. In the table there are hundreds of thousands of clones, roughly nine tenths of which are singletons. The source material was peripheral blood, sampled in a trial of Ad26.COV2.S vaccine versus placebo. All receptors come from a person between 18 and 59 years old who received the Ad26.COV2.S COVID-19 vaccine or a placebo. Each CDR3 is given with its conserved first and last residue. Each record gives: V gene, D gene, J gene, clone size, CDR3 DNA, CDR3 protein. D genes are given only for firm matches. Clone size is stated in some rows and not others, as once, few, many or a class when expanded.

TRBV7-2,.,TRBJ2-2,.,TGTGCCAGCCGAACCCCCCCGGGAAACACCGGGGAGCTGTTTTTT,CASRTPPGNTGELFF
TRBV2,.,TRBJ1-2,.,TGTGCCAGCAGTGATTTGGAACCTTCCTATGGCTACACCTTC,CASSDLEPSYGYTF
TRBV15,.,TRBJ1-4,.,TGTGCCACCAGCAGAGATGCGGGGATTGAAAAACTGTTTTTT,CATSRDAGIEKLFF
TRBV3-1/TRBV3-2,.,TRBJ1-5,.,TGTGCCAGCAGCCAAACGACAGGAGTTCAGCCCCAGCATTTT,CASSQTTGVQPQHF
TRBV2,.,TRBJ2-7,.,TGTGCCAGCAGGGACTACACCTACGAGCAGTACTTC,CASRDYTYEQYF
TRBV27,TRBD1,TRBJ2-7,few,TGTGCCAGCAGTCCGGGACAGGGCTACGAGCAGTACTTC,CASSPGQGYEQYF
TRBV21-1,.,TRBJ1-1,.,TGTGCCAGACATCAAGGGCTGAACACTGAAGCTTTCTTT,CARHQGLNTEAFF
TRBV11-3,.,TRBJ2-3,.,TGTGCCAGCAGCTTAGATGGGGGCATGGCAGATACGCAGTATTTT,CASSLDGGMADTQYF
TRBV5-1,.,TRBJ2-2,.,TGCGCCAGCAGCCCCTTACCCACAGGAACCGGGGAGCTGTTTTTT,CASSPLPTGTGELFF
TRBV11-2,.,TRBJ2-7,.,TGTGCCAGCAGCTTCGGCAGCTCCTACGAGCAGTACTTC,CASSFGSSYEQYF
TRBV6-5,TRBD2,TRBJ2-4,.,TGTGCCAGCAGTTACCCCGGGGGGGCGAACATTCAGTACTTC,CASSYPGGANIQYF
TRBV27,.,TRBJ1-2,.,TGTGCCAGCAGTTTATCGATGGGACCGACCTATGGCTACACCTTC,CASSLSMGPTYGYTF
TRBV7-9,.,TRBJ1-4,.,TGTGCCAGCAGCTTAAGTATAAGGGGACGGAGTAATGAAAAACTGTTTTTT,CASSLSIRGRSNEKLFF
TRBV19,.,TRBJ1-6,.,TGTGCCAGTAGTGCCGCCCCGGCCTATAATTCACCCCTCCACTTT,CASSAAPAYNSPLHF
TRBV12-5,.,TRBJ2-3,.,TGTGCTAGTGGTTTGTATACAGCGGGTGTTGATACGCAGTATTTT,CASGLYTAGVDTQYF
TRBV30,.,TRBJ1-5,.,TGTGCCTGGAGTAGGACAGTCTCGAATCAGCCCCAGCATTTT,CAWSRTVSNQPQHF